Listed here are 8 T cell receptor beta chains from one sample, sequenced in a study of shared clonotypes between healthy human individuals. The method was immunoSEQ multiplex PCR; TCRdb's version includes in-frame clones alone and lacks a portion of them. The sample carries over a million clones, around 78% recorded once. Sequencing was done on a sample of memory CD4+ T cells from PBMCs. Subset reported: CD45RA-negative fraction. The receptors stem from a man aged 18 to 29 in good health. Some clones in this sample may be carry-over from other donors' samples.

The CDR3 DNA follows: TGCGCCAGCAGCACCGGACAGGGGTGGACTGAAGCTTTCTTT. It yields the protein CASSTGQGWTEAFF. The V gene is TRBV5-1, the J gene TRBJ1-1; 9 bases line up with TRBD1. The CDR3 consists of 14 residues. V dropped 4 bases and J dropped 5; count of bases not matched to a gene: 6. Germline CDR1 SGHRS, CDR2 YFSETQ.

This sequence joins TRBV5-1 and TRBJ2-1; TRBD2 matches at 10 bases. V lost 4 bases and J lost 4; bases outside the gene matches: 5. This CDR3 has 15 amino acids. Germline values: CDR1 SGHRS, CDR2 YFSETQ. The CDR3 reads CASSRAGGTYNEQFF. CDR3 DNA sequence: TGCGCCAGCAGCCGAGCGGGAGGGACATACAATGAGCAGTTCTTC.

The rearrangement uses TRBV7-3 and TRBJ1-2, with 8 bases that match TRBD1. This CDR3 is built from 16 residues. Per germline, CDR1 SGHTA and CDR2 FQGTGA. V lost 2 bases and J lost 8; bases outside the gene matches: 13. The CDR3 sequence is CASSLSGGASLGGYTF. The CDR3, as DNA: TGTGCCAGCAGCTTATCAGGGGGCGCATCCCTAGGCGGCTACACCTTC.

V gene TRBV5-6 combines with J gene TRBJ2-7; D gene unclear. Between the trimmed V and J ends, which lost 4 bases and 3 bases, there was a span of 8 bases. This CDR3 region has 12 residues. Germline V gives CDR1 SGHDT, CDR2 YYEEEE. For the CDR3, the DNA is TGTGCCAGCAGCCGGCCCTACTACGAGCAGTACTTC. It encodes CASSRPYYEQYF. Together with reference TRBV5-6 and TRBJ2-7, the CDR3 gives the full variable domain: DAGVTQSPTHLIKTRGQQVTLRCSPKSGHDTVSWYQQALGQGPQFIFQYYEEEERQRGNFPDRFSGHQFPNYSSELNVNALLLGDSALYLCASSRPYYEQYFGPGTRLTVT.

V and J are TRBV28 and TRBJ1-2; D not resolved. The CDR3 totals 11 residues. V dropped 4 bases and J dropped 13 bases, with 13 bases sitting between them. CDR1 and CDR2 (germline): MDHEN, SYDVKM. The CDR3 sequence is CASSSTESFTF. The CDR3 nucleotides read TGTGCCAGCAGTTCTACAGAGAGCTTCACCTTC.

The chain is built from TRBV28 and TRBJ1-1, with D uncertain. Germline assignment: CDR1 MDHEN and CDR2 SYDVKM. Trimming left V 5 bases short and J 0 bases short, with 13 bases between. This CDR3 has 15 residues. Here the CDR3 reads CASSAPGVLNTEAFF. The CDR3 coding sequence is TGTGCCAGCAGTGCCCCTGGGGTCCTGAACACTGAAGCTTTCTTT.

The V and J genes are TRBV7-9 and TRBJ2-3; no reliable D call. Germline V gene lookup returns CDR1 SEHNR and CDR2 FQNEAQ (reference sequence). Trimming cost V 5 bases and J 6 bases, with 15 bases left between them. There are 14 residues in the CDR3. As DNA, the CDR3 is TGTGCCAGCAGCCCCGACCCTATATGGGATACGCAGTATTTT. Amino acids: CASSPDPIWDTQYF.

This chain joins TRBV7-2 and TRBJ2-3; weak D call: TRBD2 (7 bases). Germline loops: CDR1 SGHTA, CDR2 FQGNSA. Trimming took 7 bases from V and 0 from J, leaving 17 bases between them. The CDR3 length is 16 residues. CDR3 in DNA: TGTGCCAGCACCTTTAGGGGGGGCTCTAGCACAGATACGCAGTATTTT. The encoded protein is CASTFRGGSSTDTQYF. Full variable domain (outside the CDR3, taken from reference TRBV7-2 and TRBJ2-3): GAGVSQSPSNKVTEKGKDVELRCDPISGHTALYWYRQSLGQGLEFLIYFQGNSAPDKSGLPSDRFSAERTGGSVSTLTIQRTQQEDSAVYLCASTFRGGSSTDTQYFGPGTRLTVL.